This T cell receptor beta chain comes out of a study of T-cell memory formation after mild COVID-19. Study findings and constraints: Shrinking CD4+ clones were chiefly CM and EM; CD8+ ones were chiefly EMRA. The appearance of some responding clones in pre-infection memory suggested that cross-reactive memory joined. Clones contracting over day 15 to 85 were CD4/CD8 balanced, with later expanders leaning CD4+.

TCR alpha and TCR beta cDNA libraries carrying sample barcodes and UMIs were produced by 5'RACE using constant-segment primers. Each CDR3 protein is one row after TCRdb ran MiXCR on the 5' RACE reads. The data show about 440,000 distinct CDR3 sequences, about 20% seen once. This CDR3 spans 14 amino acids. CDR1 and CDR2 from the germline V gene are ENHRY and SYGVKD. The J segment lost 0 bases and the V segment lost 6 bases, leaving 2 bases of the junction unmatched. About this clonotype itself: Antigen specificity is unknown.

The sequence came from an adult woman who had mild COVID-19 (a few samples of this study predate the infection). Cell type and time point are not known. The gene calls are TRBV10-3 and TRBJ1-1, with 9 bases lining up with TRBD1. Material: PBMCs or a T cell subset sorted from them (not recorded which). CDR3 coding DNA: TGTGCCATCAGAGACAGGGGGATGAACACTGAAGCTTTCTTT. This encodes CAIRDRGMNTEAFF.